The rows below give T cell receptor beta chains drawn from one sample of a study of T cell responses to AZD1222 COVID-19 vaccine. Sequencing used immunoSEQ multiplex PCR; TCRdb keeps in-frame clones, though not all of them. The sample has about 150,000 clones; 85% to 90% are singletons. This sample comprised peripheral blood, obtained 28 days after the second AZD1222 dose. Receptors originate from an adult who received the AZD1222 COVID-19 vaccine. Both conserved end residues are part of each CDR3. Fields, in order: J gene, V gene, clone size, D gene, CDR3 DNA, CDR3 protein. A D gene is named only where the DNA matches it firmly. For some rows the clone size is stated as once, few or many, or as a class when expanded; others skip it.

TRBJ1-1 TRBV7-3 NA NA TGTGCCAGCAGCTTTTCCCGGACTAGCACTGAAGCTTTCTTT CASSFSRTSTEAFF
TRBJ1-2 TRBV6-5 once NA TGTGCCAGCAGCCGTGGGACAAAGGGAGGCTACACCTTC CASSRGTKGGYTF
TRBJ1-6 TRBV28 NA NA TGTGCCAGCAGCCTCACAGGGTTTCGGTCACCCCTCCACTTT CASSLTGFRSPLHF
TRBJ1-2 TRBV10-3 NA TRBD1 TGTGCCATCAGTGAGTCGACAGGGGGTGGCTACACCTTC CAISESTGGGYTF
TRBJ1-2 TRBV18 NA NA TGTGCCAGCTCACCATTAGTGACAGGAGGGCTGGACTATGGCTACACCTTC CASSPLVTGGLDYGYTF
TRBJ2-7 TRBV19 NA TRBD1 TGTGCCAGTAGCCCTACGCCAGGGGGACACGAGCAGTACTTC CASSPTPGGHEQYF
TRBJ2-2 TRBV7-3 NA TRBD2 TGTGCCAGCAGCACCTCCCCTAGCGGGAGAGCCGGGGAGCTGTTTTTT CASSTSPSGRAGELFF
TRBJ2-5 TRBV3-1/TRBV3-2 NA TRBD1 TGTGCCAGCAGCCAAGGGGGGGGACAGGGAGTGCGAGAGACCCAGTACTTC CASSQGGGQGVRETQYF
TRBJ2-5 TRBV6-5 NA TRBD2 TGTGCCAGCAGACCCGGACTAGTTCAAGAGACCCAGTACTTC CASRPGLVQETQYF
TRBJ1-4 TRBV5-1 NA TRBD1 TGCGCCAGCAGTTCACAGGGGGCGCAGGAGGAAAAACTGTTTTTT CASSSQGAQEEKLFF
TRBJ1-6 TRBV6-5 NA NA TGTGCCAGCATCGACGGGGGGGGCTATAATTCACCCCTCCACTTT CASIDGGGYNSPLHF
TRBJ2-1 TRBV10-2 NA NA TGCGCCAGCAATCTGGGCTCCTACAATGAGCAGTTCTTC CASNLGSYNEQFF
TRBJ2-2 TRBV18 once TRBD1 TGTGCCAGCTCAAAGAAAACAGGGGTCACCGGGGAGCTGTTTTTT CASSKKTGVTGELFF
TRBJ1-6 TRBV5-6 NA NA TGTGCCAGCAGCTTTGGGGTGCAGGGTCATTCACCCCTCCACTTT CASSFGVQGHSPLHF
TRBJ1-1 TRBV5-4 NA NA TGTGCCAGCAGCTTGCCAGCTATGAACACTGAAGCTTTCTTT CASSLPAMNTEAFF
TRBJ2-2 TRBV7-9 NA NA TGTGCCAGCAGTCATAGGAACACCGGGGAGCTGTTTTTT CASSHRNTGELFF
TRBJ1-2 TRBV29-1 NA NA TGCAGCGTCCTTGTACCGGCCGAGGGCTATGGCTACACCTTC CSVLVPAEGYGYTF
TRBJ1-3 TRBV19 NA NA TGTGCCAGTAGTAGCCGAAGAACGAATGGGGTCTCTGGAAACACCATATATTTT CASSSRRTNGVSGNTIYF
TRBJ2-5 TRBV7-2 NA NA TGTGCCAGCAGCTTAGCGATCCGGGGGCGCGCTAGGGAGACCCAGTACTTC CASSLAIRGRARETQYF
TRBJ2-5 TRBV3-1/TRBV3-2 NA TRBD2 TGTGCCAGCAGCCCCCCGGGTAGCGGGAACCAAGAGACCCAGTACTTC CASSPPGSGNQETQYF